This entry lists 26 T cell receptor beta chains sequenced from one sample in a study of Graves' ophthalmopathy and Graves' hyperthyroidism. RNA transcripts provided the template for amplifying TCR beta CDR3 regions. Second-round multiplex PCR followed a first-round RT-PCR using HTBI primers. MiXCR, applied by TCRdb to the multiplex PCR reads, yields one record per CDR3 protein. The table records tens of thousands of distinct CDR3 sequences, roughly 52% of them present only once. Specimen: peripheral blood. These TCRs come from an adult man with Graves' ophthalmopathy.

This chain joins TRBV29-1 and TRBJ1-1; D call uncertain. The CDR3 runs to 14 residues. Germline-derived CDR1 and CDR2 are SQVTM and ANQGSEA. V shed 2 bases and J shed 0 bases, with 10 bases lying between them. The CDR3 DNA reads TGCAGCGTTGAAATCCCGTCGGTGAACACTGAAGCTTTCTTT. Translation: CSVEIPSVNTEAFF.

This clonotype was observed at least ten times. This rearrangement joins TRBV2 to TRBJ2-3; tentative D call: TRBD2 (6 bases). The CDR3 sequence is 14 residues long. V was trimmed by 6 bases and J by 1 base, leaving 11 bases between them. CDR1 SNHLY and CDR2 FYNNEI come from the germline V gene. CDR3 region: CASSPAGRTDTQYF. CDR3 in DNA: TGTGCCAGCAGCCCAGCGGGTCGCACAGATACGCAGTATTTT.

This clonotype came up many times. The chain links TRBV20-1 to TRBJ1-4, with D possibly TRBD1 on 6 matching bases. The germline V gene encodes CDR1 DFQATT and CDR2 SNEGSKA (reference sequence). V shed 3 bases and J shed 7 bases, with 15 bases lying between them. The CDR3 totals 14 residues. CDR3 amino acids: CSASIRGRIEKLFF. DNA of the CDR3: TGCAGTGCTAGCATCAGGGGTCGGATTGAAAAACTGTTTTTT.

This clonotype was detected ten times or more. Just one base apart from a much larger clone, this may be a read error. The final CDR3 position lacks the conserved phenylalanine or tryptophan, pointing to a likely read error. The CDR3 protein is CASSNKRGIGELFL. CDR3 bases: TGTGCCAGCAGCAACAAGCGGGGAATCGGGGAGCTGTTTCTT. The chain is built from TRBV12-3 or TRBV12-4 and TRBJ2-2, with 7 bases aligning to TRBD2. Trimming took 6 bases from V and 7 from J; bases not matched to a gene: 8. The CDR3 has 14 residues.

This clonotype is termed medium-sized. The V and J genes are TRBV7-2 and TRBJ2-7; TRBD2 matches 9 bases. The CDR3 covers 13 residues. The ends lost 2 bases at V and 4 bases at J; junction bases unmatched: 0. The germline V gene has CDR1 SGHTA and CDR2 FQGNSA. The CDR3 DNA follows: TGTGCCAGCAGCTTACTAGCGGGGTACGAGCAGTACTTC. As protein: CASSLLAGYEQYF.

The CDR3 region is CSASEDSYPSPLHF. DNA of the CDR3: TGCAGTGCTAGTGAAGACAGTTACCCGTCACCCCTCCACTTT. The chain links TRBV20-1 to TRBJ1-6; a possible D gene is TRBD1 (5 bases). The CDR3 is made up of 14 amino acids. CDR1 is DFQATT, CDR2 SNEGSKA, per germline (reference sequence). Between the trimmed V and J ends, which lost 3 bases and 10 bases, there was a span of 16 bases.

Ten or more counts support this clonotype. The chain joins TRBV19 to TRBJ2-5, with TRBD2 identical over 7 bases. The germline V gene encodes CDR1 LNHDA and CDR2 SQIVND (reference sequence). With 7 bases clipped from V and 7 bases from J, the junction kept 9 bases outside the gene matches. The CDR3 extends over 13 amino acids. DNA for the CDR3: TGTGCCAGTACCTCAGCGGGGCCAGGGACCCAGTACTTC. Translating it yields CASTSAGPGTQYF.

This chain connects TRBV19 to TRBJ2-2; D gene unclear. Germline V gene sequence: CDR1 LNHDA, CDR2 SQIVND (reference sequence). The CDR3 is 12 residues long. Trimming cost V 2 bases and J 7 bases, with 5 bases left between them. The CDR3, as DNA: TGTGCCAGTAGTATATGGGGCGGGGAGCTGTTTTTT. Translation gives CASSIWGGELFF. Filled out from reference TRBV19 and TRBJ2-2, the complete variable domain reads DGGITQSPKYLFRKEGQNVTLSCEQNLNHDAMYWYRQDPGQGLRLIYYSQIVNDFQKGDIAEGYSVSREKKESFPLTVTSAQKNPTAFYLCASSIWGGELFFGEGSRLTVL.

The chain recombines TRBV11-3 with TRBJ2-1, with D possibly being TRBD2 (7 bases). V shed 5 bases and J shed 7 bases, with 15 bases lying between them. Germline V CDR1 and CDR2: SGHNT, YENEEA. This CDR3 region has 14 residues. The CDR3 here is CASSRGGASNEQFF. CDR3 sequence (DNA): TGTGCCAGCAGCCGAGGGGGGGCCTCTAATGAGCAGTTCTTC.

This clonotype was seen ten or more times. The genes are TRBV2 and TRBJ1-2; 11 bases are shared with TRBD1. The CDR3 length is 18 residues. After removal of 3 bases from V and 4 bases from J, the junction contained 13 bases not matched to a gene. CDR1 SNHLY and CDR2 FYNNEI come from the germline V gene. CDR3: CASSDGIWTGGAIYGYTF. For the CDR3, the DNA is TGTGCCAGCAGTGATGGAATTTGGACAGGGGGCGCTATCTATGGCTACACCTTC. Full variable domain (remainder filled in from reference TRBV2 and TRBJ1-2): EPEVTQTPSHQVTQMGQEVILRCVPISNHLYFYWYRQILGQKVEFLVSFYNNEISEKSEIFDDQFSVERPDGSNFTLKIRSTKLEDSAMYFCASSDGIWTGGAIYGYTFGSGTRLTVV.

The CDR3 region is CASSLRRWGGHTGELFF. The CDR3 DNA follows: TGTGCCAGCAGCTTAAGACGTTGGGGGGGGCACACCGGGGAGCTGTTTTTT. The chain joins TRBV7-3 to TRBJ2-2; tentatively, D is TRBD2 (7 bases). This CDR3 contains 17 residues. Looked up from germline, CDR1 is SGHTA and CDR2 is FQGTGA. The ends were cut back, 1 base at V and 3 bases at J, with 15 bases in the middle.

The sample holds a few counts of this clonotype. A read error may produce the germline difference seen at one junction end. The genes are TRBV6-2 or TRBV6-3 and TRBJ2-3; the D is unclear. This CDR3 region has 18 residues. Germline CDR1 is MNHEY and CDR2 is SVGEGT. For the CDR3, the DNA is TGTGCCAGCAGTCAGAACCCCCGTAGAGAATTGGCCACATATACGCAGTATTTT. Residues: CASSQNPRRELATYTQYF.

The chain uses TRBV15 and TRBJ1-5, with D possibly being TRBD1 (6 bases). Looked up from germline, CDR1 is LNHNV and CDR2 is YYDKDF (reference sequence). The CDR3 length is 15 residues. Trimming stripped 8 bases from V and 4 bases from J, with 18 bases between. The CDR3 reads CATGGRRGGNQPQHF. The CDR3 bases are TGTGCCACCGGAGGCCGCAGGGGTGGAAATCAGCCCCAGCATTTT. The whole variable domain, remainder taken from reference TRBV15 and TRBJ1-5, is DAMVIQNPRYQVTQFGKPVTLSCSQTLNHNVMYWYQQKSSQAPKLLFHYYDKDFNNEADTPDNFQSRRPNTSFCFLDIRSPGLGDTAMYLCATGGRRGGNQPQHFGDGTRLSIL.

This clonotype has a count of ten or more. The chain has TRBV6-1 and TRBJ1-3; D possibly corresponds to TRBD1 (6 bases). This CDR3 region has 16 residues. The V end lost 6 bases, the J end lost 0 bases, and 15 bases lay between the germline ends. Per germline, CDR1 MNHNS and CDR2 SASEGT. CDR3 protein: CASSSQGPSSGNTIYF. The CDR3 nucleotides read TGTGCCAGCAGCAGTCAGGGGCCCTCCTCTGGAAACACCATATATTTT.

The chain uses TRBV29-1 and TRBJ2-1, with D hard to call. Germline V gives CDR1 SQVTM, CDR2 ANQGSEA. The V end lost 6 bases, the J end lost 7 bases, and 19 bases lay between the germline ends. CDR3 length equals 14 residues. The CDR3 DNA reads TGCAGCGTCGACTTACCTACACTCGCAAATGAGCAGTTCTTC. This translates into CSVDLPTLANEQFF.

By share of the sample, this clonotype is medium-sized. The chain has TRBV25-1 and TRBJ2-3, with TRBD2 matching 12 bases. Germline-derived CDR1 and CDR2 are MGHDK and SYGVNS. V was clipped by 8 bases and J by 2 bases; unmatched bases: 8. This CDR3 comprises 16 residues. The CDR3 here is CASRQTSGSPTDTQYF. Written as DNA, the CDR3 is TGTGCCAGCCGGCAGACTAGCGGGAGCCCCACAGATACGCAGTATTTT.

Ten or more counts support this clonotype. This chain links TRBV20-1 with TRBJ2-7; 9 bases agree with TRBD2. The CDR3 extends over 15 amino acids. The germline gives CDR1 DFQATT, CDR2 SNEGSKA (reference sequence). The ends lost 6 bases at V and 6 bases at J; junction bases unmatched: 15. Here the CDR3 reads CSAVPRTSDAAEQYF. As DNA, the CDR3 is TGCAGTGCCGTACCCCGGACTAGCGACGCGGCCGAGCAGTACTTC.

CDR3 protein: CASRDQETQYF. The CDR3 coding sequence is TGTGCCAGCAGGGACCAAGAGACCCAGTACTTC. This sequence joins TRBV6-1 and TRBJ2-5; D remains ambiguous. The CDR3 has 11 residues. CDR1 and CDR2 from the germline V gene are MNHNS and SASEGT. Between the trimmed V and J ends, which lost 6 bases and 0 bases, there was a span of 2 bases.

At least ten counts were recorded for this clonotype. The chain links TRBV7-2 to TRBJ1-2; 10 bases agree with TRBD1. The ends lost 1 base at V and 2 bases at J; junction bases unmatched: 1. The CDR3 is made up of 15 amino acids. Germline values: CDR1 SGHTA, CDR2 FQGNSA. The CDR3 DNA is TGTGCCAGCAGCTTAGGACAGGGGGCCAACTATGGCTACACCTTC. Translated: CASSLGQGANYGYTF.

The chain links TRBV20-1 to TRBJ2-7; a possible D gene is TRBD2 (6 bases). V lost 6 bases and J 2 bases, leaving 14 bases between the germline ends. This CDR3 has 13 amino acids. In germline, CDR1 is DFQATT, CDR2 SNEGSKA (reference sequence). The DNA for the CDR3 is TGCAGTGCAAGGAGGCAGCGGGCCTACGAGCAGTACTTC. It translates to CSARRQRAYEQYF.

Details on this clonotype: One end of the junction fails to match germline, which may point to a read error. This sequence joins TRBV7-2 and TRBJ2-3; D ambiguous. Germline CDR1 reads SGHTA; CDR2 reads FQGNSA. CDR3 length equals 13 residues. The chain's CDR3 is CACSSICTDTQYF. The CDR3 DNA sequence: TGTGCCTGCAGCTCTATTTGCACAGATACGCAGTATTTT.

Notes on this clonotype: At one of its ends the junction is not consistent with the germline gene, which may arise from a read error. This chain connects TRBV9 to TRBJ1-5, with TRBD1 matching 8 bases. Germline V gene lookup returns CDR1 SGDLS and CDR2 YYNGEE. The CDR3 has 15 residues. The CDR3 sequence is CANSGQGYSSQPQHF. In nucleotides, the CDR3 is TGTGCCAACAGCGGACAGGGTTATAGCAGTCAGCCCCAGCATTTT.

The chain joins TRBV2 to TRBJ2-2, with TRBD2 matching over 12 bases. Trimming removed 6 bases from V and 5 bases from J; junction bases left unmatched: 7. The CDR3 has 16 amino acids. Germline lookup yields CDR1 SNHLY and CDR2 FYNNEI. CDR3 DNA sequence: TGTGCCAGCAGGGACCTAGCGGGAGGGCTTACCGGGGAGCTGTTTTTT. This translates into CASRDLAGGLTGELFF.

This clonotype was detected ten times or more. The V call is TRBV11-2, the J call TRBJ2-7; D not certain. Germline CDR1 is SGHAT and CDR2 is FQNNGV. The V and J ends lost 1 base and 3 bases respectively, with 7 bases between them. The CDR3 is 13 residues long. CDR3 loop: CASSLGASYEQYF. CDR3 coding DNA: TGTGCCAGCAGCTTAGGAGCTAGCTACGAGCAGTACTTC. Full variable domain (rest looked up from reference TRBV11-2 and TRBJ2-7): EAGVAQSPRYKIIEKRQSVAFWCNPISGHATLYWYQQILGQGPKLLIQFQNNGVVDDSQLPKDRFSAERLKGVDSTLKIQPAKLEDSAVYLCASSLGASYEQYFGPGTRLTVT.

The chain employs TRBV2 and TRBJ1-6; 7 nucleotides match TRBD1. The CDR3 totals 14 residues. Trimming cost V 6 bases and J 9 bases; bases outside gene matches: 8. From germline, CDR1 is SNHLY and CDR2 FYNNEI. Written as DNA, the CDR3 is TGTGCCAGCAGCACAGACAGGGATGGTTCACCCCTCCACTTT. This translates into CASSTDRDGSPLHF.

On this clonotype itself: One end of the junction does not line up with germline, which may come from a read error. This chain uses TRBV20-1 with TRBJ1-5; the D is unclear. The CDR3 sequence is 15 residues long. Germline CDR1 is DFQATT and CDR2 is SNEGSKA (reference sequence). CDR3 amino acids: CSDRAGVGCNQPQHF. The CDR3 DNA sequence: TGCAGTGATAGAGCCGGGGTTGGGTGCAATCAGCCCCAGCATTTT.